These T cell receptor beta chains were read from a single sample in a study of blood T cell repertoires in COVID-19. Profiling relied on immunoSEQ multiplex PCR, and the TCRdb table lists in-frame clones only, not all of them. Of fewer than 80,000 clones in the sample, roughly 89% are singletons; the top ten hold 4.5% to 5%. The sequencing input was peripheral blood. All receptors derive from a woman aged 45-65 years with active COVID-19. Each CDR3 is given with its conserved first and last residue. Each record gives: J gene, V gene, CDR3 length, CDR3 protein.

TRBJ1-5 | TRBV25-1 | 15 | CASSDLADSNQPQHF
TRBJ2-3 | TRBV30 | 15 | CAWRENGVATDTQYF
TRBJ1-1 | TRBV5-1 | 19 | CASSRRISGQAKGDTEAFF
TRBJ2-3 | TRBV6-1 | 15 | CASSEASTVTDTQYF
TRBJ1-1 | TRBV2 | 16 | CASSAQLGQGGAEAFF
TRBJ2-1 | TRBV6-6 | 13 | CASSRGRDNEQFF
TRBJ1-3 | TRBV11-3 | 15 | CASSLSTASGNTIYF
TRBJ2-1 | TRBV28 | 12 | CASSRLVVEQFF
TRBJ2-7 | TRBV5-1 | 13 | CASSGASLDEQYF
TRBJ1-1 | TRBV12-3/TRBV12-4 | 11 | CASTRGSEAFF
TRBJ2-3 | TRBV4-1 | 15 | CASSQDPPGPDTQYF
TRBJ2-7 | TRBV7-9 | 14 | CASSLVGGGGWQYF
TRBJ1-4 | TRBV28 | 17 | CASSLRQGFAANEKLFF
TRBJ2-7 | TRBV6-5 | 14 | CASMLAGGYYEQYF
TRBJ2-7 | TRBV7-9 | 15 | CASSTATGTSYEQYF
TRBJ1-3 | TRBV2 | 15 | CASSEVRFSGNTIYF
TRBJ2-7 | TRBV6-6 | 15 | CASSGLAGGRNEQYF
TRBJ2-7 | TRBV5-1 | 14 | CASSPAGSTYEQYF
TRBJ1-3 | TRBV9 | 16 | CASTSSGALSGNTIYF
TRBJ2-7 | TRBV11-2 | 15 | CASSPRDRSAYEQYF
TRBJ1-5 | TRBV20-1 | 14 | CSASFAGARQPQHF
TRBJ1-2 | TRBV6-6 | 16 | CASSRTGLIGTDGYTF
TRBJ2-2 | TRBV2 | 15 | CASSEGTGGSGELFF
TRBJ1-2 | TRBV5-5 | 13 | CASSWILQGGYTF
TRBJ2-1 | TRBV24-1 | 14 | CATSGSGSYNEQFF
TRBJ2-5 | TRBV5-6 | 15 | CASSSDREGQETQYF
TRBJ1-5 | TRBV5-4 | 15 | CASSVFDRDSQPQHF
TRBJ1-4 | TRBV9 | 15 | CASSLRTGDNEKLFF
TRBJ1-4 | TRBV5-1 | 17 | CASSLATRDRGNEKLFF
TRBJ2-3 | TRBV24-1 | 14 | CATAPGQGFSTQYF
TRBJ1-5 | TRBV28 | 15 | CASSVRGFGNQPQHF
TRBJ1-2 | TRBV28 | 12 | CASSRTGDGYTF
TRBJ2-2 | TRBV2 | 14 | CASSGTQNTGELFF
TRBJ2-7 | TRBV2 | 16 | CASLLRGLPLSYEQYF
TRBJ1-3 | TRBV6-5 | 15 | CASPDLQGAGNTIYF
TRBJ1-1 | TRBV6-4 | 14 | CASRAQGARTEAFF